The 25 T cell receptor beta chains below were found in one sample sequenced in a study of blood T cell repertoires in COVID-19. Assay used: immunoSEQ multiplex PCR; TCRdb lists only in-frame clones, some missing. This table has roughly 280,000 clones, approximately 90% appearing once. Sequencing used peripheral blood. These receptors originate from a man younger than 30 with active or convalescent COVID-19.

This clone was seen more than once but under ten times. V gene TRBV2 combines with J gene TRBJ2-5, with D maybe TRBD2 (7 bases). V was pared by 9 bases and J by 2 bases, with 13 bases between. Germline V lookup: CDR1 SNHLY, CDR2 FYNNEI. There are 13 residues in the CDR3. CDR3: CASYRGAQETQYF. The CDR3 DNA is TGTGCCAGTTACCGGGGGGCACAAGAGACCCAGTACTTC.

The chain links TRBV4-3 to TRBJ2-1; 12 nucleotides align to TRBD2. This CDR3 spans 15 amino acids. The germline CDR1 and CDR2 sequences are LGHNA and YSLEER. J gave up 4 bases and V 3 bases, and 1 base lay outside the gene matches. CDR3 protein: CASSQGLAGYNEQFF. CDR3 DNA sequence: TGCGCCAGCAGCCAGGGACTAGCGGGTTACAATGAGCAGTTCTTC.

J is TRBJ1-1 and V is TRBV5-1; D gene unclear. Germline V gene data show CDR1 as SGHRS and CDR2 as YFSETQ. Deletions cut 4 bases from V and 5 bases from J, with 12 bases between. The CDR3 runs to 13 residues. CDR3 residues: CASSRAPETEAFF. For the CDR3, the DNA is TGCGCCAGCAGCCGAGCACCGGAGACTGAAGCTTTCTTT.

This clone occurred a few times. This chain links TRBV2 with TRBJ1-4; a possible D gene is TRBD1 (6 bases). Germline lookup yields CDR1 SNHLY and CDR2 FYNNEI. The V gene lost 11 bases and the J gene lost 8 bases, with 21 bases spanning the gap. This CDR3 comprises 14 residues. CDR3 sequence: CAAQGTPGGEKLFF. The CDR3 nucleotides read TGTGCCGCCCAAGGGACACCGGGGGGGGAAAAACTGTTTTTT.

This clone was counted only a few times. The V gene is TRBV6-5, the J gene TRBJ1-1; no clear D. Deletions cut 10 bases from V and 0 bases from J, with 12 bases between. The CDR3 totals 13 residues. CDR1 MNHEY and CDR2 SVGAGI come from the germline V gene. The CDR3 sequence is CATWAYMNTEAFF. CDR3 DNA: TGTGCCACGTGGGCCTACATGAACACTGAAGCTTTCTTT.

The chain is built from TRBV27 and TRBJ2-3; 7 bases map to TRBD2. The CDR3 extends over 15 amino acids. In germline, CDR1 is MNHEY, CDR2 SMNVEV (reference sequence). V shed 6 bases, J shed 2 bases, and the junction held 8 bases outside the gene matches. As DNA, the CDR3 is TGTGCCAGCAGAGGGTCTAGCGGTATCACAGATACGCAGTATTTT. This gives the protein CASRGSSGITDTQYF.

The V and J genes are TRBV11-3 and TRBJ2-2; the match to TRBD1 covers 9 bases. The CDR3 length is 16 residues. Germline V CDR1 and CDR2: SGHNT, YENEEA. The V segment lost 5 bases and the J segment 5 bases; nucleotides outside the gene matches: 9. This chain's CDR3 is CASSQTRDRVTGELFF. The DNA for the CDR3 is TGTGCCAGCAGCCAAACCCGGGACAGGGTAACCGGGGAGCTGTTTTTT.

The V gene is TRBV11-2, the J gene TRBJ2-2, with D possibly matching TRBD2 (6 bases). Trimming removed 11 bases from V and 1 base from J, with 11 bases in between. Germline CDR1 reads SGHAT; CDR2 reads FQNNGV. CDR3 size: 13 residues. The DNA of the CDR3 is TGTGCCGCCAGGGACTTGAACACCGGGGAGCTGTTTTTT. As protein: CAARDLNTGELFF.

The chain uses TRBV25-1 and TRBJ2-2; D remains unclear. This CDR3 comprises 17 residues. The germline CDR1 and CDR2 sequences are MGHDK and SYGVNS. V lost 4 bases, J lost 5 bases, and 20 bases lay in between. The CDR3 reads CASSAETPARVTGELFF. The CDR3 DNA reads TGTGCCAGCAGTGCCGAAACCCCAGCTCGGGTTACCGGGGAGCTGTTTTTT.

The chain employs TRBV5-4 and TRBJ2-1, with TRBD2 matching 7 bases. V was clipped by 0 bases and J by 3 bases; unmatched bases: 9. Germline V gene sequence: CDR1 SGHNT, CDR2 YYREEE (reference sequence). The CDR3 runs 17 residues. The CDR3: CASSLGPPGGLYNEQFF. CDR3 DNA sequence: TGTGCCAGCAGCTTGGGGCCCCCGGGAGGACTCTACAATGAGCAGTTCTTC.

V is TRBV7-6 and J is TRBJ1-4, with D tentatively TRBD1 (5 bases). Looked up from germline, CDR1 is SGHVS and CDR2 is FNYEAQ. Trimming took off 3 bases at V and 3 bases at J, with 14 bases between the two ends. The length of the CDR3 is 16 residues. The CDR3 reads CASSLGRRRANEKLFF. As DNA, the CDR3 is TGTGCCAGCAGCTTGGGGCGGCGCAGGGCTAATGAAAAACTGTTTTTT.

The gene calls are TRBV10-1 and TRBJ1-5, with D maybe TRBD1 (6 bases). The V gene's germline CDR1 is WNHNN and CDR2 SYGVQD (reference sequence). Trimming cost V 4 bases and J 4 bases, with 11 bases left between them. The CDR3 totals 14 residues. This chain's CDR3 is CASSGGQLNQPQHF. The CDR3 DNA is TGCGCCAGCAGTGGTGGACAGCTTAATCAGCCCCAGCATTTT.

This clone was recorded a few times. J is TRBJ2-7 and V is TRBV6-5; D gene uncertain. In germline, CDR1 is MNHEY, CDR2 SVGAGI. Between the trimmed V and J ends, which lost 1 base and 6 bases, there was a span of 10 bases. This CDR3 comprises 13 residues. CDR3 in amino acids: CASSYYRGGEQYF. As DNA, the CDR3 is TGTGCCAGCAGTTACTATAGAGGTGGCGAGCAGTACTTC.

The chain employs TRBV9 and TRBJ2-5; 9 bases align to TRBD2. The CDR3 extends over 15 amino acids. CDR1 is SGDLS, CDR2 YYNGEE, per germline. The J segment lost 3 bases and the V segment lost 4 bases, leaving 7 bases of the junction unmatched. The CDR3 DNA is TGTGCCAGCAGCCCCGGGACTAGCCTCAAAGAGACCCAGTACTTC. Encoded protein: CASSPGTSLKETQYF. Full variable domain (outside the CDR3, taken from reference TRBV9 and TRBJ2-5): DSGVTQTPKHLITATGQRVTLRCSPRSGDLSVYWYQQSLDQGLQFLIQYYNGEERAKGNILERFSAQQFPDLHSELNLSSLELGDSALYFCASSPGTSLKETQYFGPGTRLLVL.

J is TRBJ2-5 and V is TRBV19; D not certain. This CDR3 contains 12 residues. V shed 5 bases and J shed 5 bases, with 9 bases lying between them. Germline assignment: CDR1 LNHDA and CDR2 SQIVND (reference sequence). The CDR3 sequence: CASSPSGETQYF. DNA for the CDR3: TGTGCCAGTAGTCCTAGTGGGGAGACCCAGTACTTC.

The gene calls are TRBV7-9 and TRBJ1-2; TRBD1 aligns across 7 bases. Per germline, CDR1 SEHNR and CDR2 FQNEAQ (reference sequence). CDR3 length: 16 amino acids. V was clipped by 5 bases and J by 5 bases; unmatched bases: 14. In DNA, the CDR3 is TGTGCCAGCAGCGTTTCCCGTGGGGACAGTGCTTATGGCTACACCTTC. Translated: CASSVSRGDSAYGYTF. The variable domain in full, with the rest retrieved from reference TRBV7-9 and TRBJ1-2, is DTGVSQNPRHKITKRGQNVTFRCDPISEHNRLYWYRQTLGQGPEFLTYFQNEAQLEKSRLLSDRFSAERPKGSFSTLEIQRTEQGDSAMYLCASSVSRGDSAYGYTFGSGTRLTVV.

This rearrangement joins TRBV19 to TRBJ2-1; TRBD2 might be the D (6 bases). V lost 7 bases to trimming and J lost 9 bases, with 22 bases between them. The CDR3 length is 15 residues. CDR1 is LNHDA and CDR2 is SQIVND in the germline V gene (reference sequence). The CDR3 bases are TGTGCCAGTACCGAGGGAGGAGTCAGGGCTACTGAGCAGTTCTTC. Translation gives CASTEGGVRATEQFF.

The CDR3 sequence is CASSFGQGYNSPLHF. As DNA, the CDR3 is TGTGCCAGCAGTTTCGGCCAGGGGTATAATTCACCCCTCCACTTT. The chain carries TRBV27 and TRBJ1-6, with a possible D match to TRBD1 (6 bases). The CDR3 sequence is 15 residues long. Per germline, CDR1 MNHEY and CDR2 SMNVEV (reference sequence). Trimming removed 3 bases at V and 4 bases at J, with 10 bases between.

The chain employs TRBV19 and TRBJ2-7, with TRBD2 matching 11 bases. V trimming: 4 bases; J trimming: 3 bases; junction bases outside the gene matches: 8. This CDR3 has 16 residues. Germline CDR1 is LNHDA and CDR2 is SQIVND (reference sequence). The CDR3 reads CASSTDSGRAYYEQYF. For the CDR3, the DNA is TGTGCCAGTAGTACCGATAGCGGGAGGGCTTACTACGAGCAGTACTTC.

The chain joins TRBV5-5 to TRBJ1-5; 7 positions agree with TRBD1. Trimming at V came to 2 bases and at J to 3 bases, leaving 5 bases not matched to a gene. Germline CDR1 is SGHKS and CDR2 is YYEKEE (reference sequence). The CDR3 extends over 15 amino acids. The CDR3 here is CASSFWTGLNQPQHF. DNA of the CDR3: TGTGCCAGCAGCTTCTGGACAGGACTCAATCAGCCCCAGCATTTT.

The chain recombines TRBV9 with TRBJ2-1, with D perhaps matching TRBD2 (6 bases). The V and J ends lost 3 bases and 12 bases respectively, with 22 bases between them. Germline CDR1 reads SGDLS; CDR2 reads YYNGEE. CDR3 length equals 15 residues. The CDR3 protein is CASSAIGNSGSLQFF. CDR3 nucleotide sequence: TGTGCCAGCAGCGCTATAGGTAACAGCGGGTCCTTGCAGTTCTTC.

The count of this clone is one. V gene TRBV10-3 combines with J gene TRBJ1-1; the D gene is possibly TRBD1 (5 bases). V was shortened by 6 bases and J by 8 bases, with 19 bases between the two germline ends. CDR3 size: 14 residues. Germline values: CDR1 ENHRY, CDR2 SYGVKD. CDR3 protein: CAIRLQDFGVEAFF. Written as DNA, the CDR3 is TGTGCCATCAGACTACAGGATTTTGGTGTCGAAGCTTTCTTT.

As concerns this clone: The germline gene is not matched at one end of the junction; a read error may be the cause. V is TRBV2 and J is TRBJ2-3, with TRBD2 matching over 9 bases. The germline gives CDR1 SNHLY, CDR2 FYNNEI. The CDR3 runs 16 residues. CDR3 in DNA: TGTGCCAGTAGTGGGAGCGCGGGAGGGCCCCCAGATACGCAGTATTTT. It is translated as CASSGSAGGPPDTQYF.

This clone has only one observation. This chain's CDR3 is CASSPAGGRWNEQFF. For the CDR3, the DNA is TGTGCCAGCAGCCCAGCGGGGGGGCGGTGGAATGAGCAGTTCTTC. The gene calls are TRBV7-3 and TRBJ2-1; 10 bases align to TRBD2. The CDR3 contains 15 residues. J was trimmed by 7 bases and V by 5 bases; bases with no gene match: 8. Germline-derived CDR1 and CDR2 are SGHTA and FQGTGA.

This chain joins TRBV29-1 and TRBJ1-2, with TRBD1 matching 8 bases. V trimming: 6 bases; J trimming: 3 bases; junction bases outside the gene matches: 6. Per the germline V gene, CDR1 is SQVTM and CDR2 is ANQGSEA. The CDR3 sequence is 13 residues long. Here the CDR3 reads CSVGQGGDYGYTF. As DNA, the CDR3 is TGCAGCGTCGGACAGGGAGGAGACTATGGCTACACCTTC.